The present T cell receptor beta chain was sequenced within a study of T cell responses to AZD1222 COVID-19 vaccine. Profiling relied on immunoSEQ multiplex PCR, and the TCRdb table lists in-frame clones only, not all of them. The sample contains fewer than 200,000 clones, approximately 92% of which appear only once. V lost 4 bases and J lost 1; bases outside the gene matches: 2. Germline-derived CDR1 and CDR2 are SEHNR and FQNEAQ (reference sequence). This CDR3 is 15 amino acids long. A note on this clone: Its matching antigen is unknown.

Whole-study findings and limits: Without day 14 samples, only post-peak T cell repertoires were studied.

The receptor was derived from an adult in good health. V gene TRBV7-9 combines with J gene TRBJ2-5; 11 bases line up with TRBD2. The material sequenced was peripheral blood, taken on day 0 of AZD1222 vaccination. Written as DNA, the CDR3 is TGTGCCAGCAGCTCACTAGCGGGGGCCCAAGAGACCCAGTACTTC. Translated, it gives CASSSLAGAQETQYF.